This T cell receptor beta chain comes out of a study of vaccination and CD4 T cells after COVID-19. The wider study: Median time from second vaccine dose to sampling was just over 70 days (14 to 241). Points from the study as a whole: Convalescent patients saw a median around 86% of their reactive clones show up only after vaccination.

With the Oncomine TCR Beta short-read assay, DNA from cultured CD4+ T cells was sequenced. Researchers extracted genomic DNA from CD4+ T cells that had been cultured. Using its own MiXCR run on the PCR reads, TCRdb lists one record per CDR3 protein. This table holds some 10,000 distinct CDR3 sequences, around 42% found once. V lost 1 base, J lost 1 base, and 2 bases stayed unmatched. The germline gives CDR1 SNHLY, CDR2 FYNNEI. The CDR3 is made up of 15 amino acids. The treatment is: roughly ten-day PBMC culture with coronavirus spike peptide pools or control peptides (ViraFEST assay). For ViraFEST, peptide pools expanded antigen-specific T cells, after which the TCRs were sequenced. On this clonotype itself: Its antigen is still unknown.

This sequence originates from a human donor who had recovered from COVID-19. The chain couples TRBV2 to TRBJ2-3; TRBD1 matches at 7 bases. Material: CD4+ T cells from blood, cultured in vitro. CDR3 protein: CASSEDRGGTDTQYF. The DNA of the CDR3 is TGTGCCAGCAGTGAAGACAGGGGAGGCACAGATACGCAGTATTTT.